This T cell receptor beta chain was identified in a study of OX40 agonist ivuxolimab in advanced cancers. Overall study results and limits: More expanded clones were found, on average, in CD8+ than in CD4+ T cells.

In the case of this clone: Its antigen is unknown.

The germline V gene encodes CDR1 DFQATT and CDR2 SNEGSKA (reference sequence). The CDR3 consists of 11 residues. Data came from immunoSEQ multiplex PCR; TCRdb stores just in-frame clones and leaves some out. The sample yields more than 55,000 clones, roughly nine tenths seen once. This specimen was CD4+ or CD8+ T cells sorted from blood, taken in a trial of the OX40 agonist ivuxolimab. The clonotype was recovered from an adult with an advanced solid tumor such as melanoma, head and neck, liver or kidney cancer. The chain has TRBV20-1 and TRBJ2-7, with D possibly being TRBD1 or TRBD2 (5 bases each). The CDR3 protein is CRGPQSYEQYF. The DNA for the CDR3 is TGCAGGGGACCGCAGTCCTACGAGCAGTACTTC.